A selection of T cell receptor beta chains follows, all from one sample in a study of T cell responses to AZD1222 COVID-19 vaccine. TCRdb's copy holds only in-frame clones and misses some; the assay was immunoSEQ multiplex PCR. The sample consists of 150,000 to 200,000 clones, about 92% of them appearing once. Sample: peripheral blood, taken on day 0 of AZD1222 vaccination. The origin of the receptors is an adult in good health. Each CDR3 is given with its conserved first and last residue. Each record gives: CDR3 length, clone size, J gene, D gene, V gene, CDR3 protein, CDR3 DNA. D genes are given only for firm matches. Not all rows give a size; the values are once, few, many and, for expanded clones, a class.

16 NA TRBJ2-1 TRBD1 TRBV13 CASSPPDRVLYNEQFF TGTGCCAGCAGCCCCCCGGACAGGGTTTTATACAATGAGCAGTTCTTC
14 NA TRBJ1-1 TRBD1 TRBV11-2 CASSYWTGDTEAFF TGTGCCAGCAGCTATTGGACAGGGGACACTGAAGCTTTCTTT
15 NA TRBJ2-6 NA TRBV18 CASSPQATAANVLTF TGTGCCAGCTCACCCCAAGCTACCGCGGCCAACGTCCTGACTTTC
12 NA TRBJ1-2 NA TRBV12-3/TRBV12-4 CASSPTAYGYTF TGTGCCAGCAGTCCGACGGCCTATGGCTACACCTTC
15 NA TRBJ1-6 NA TRBV2 CASLHSTSYNSPLHF TGTGCCAGCCTTCATTCTACCTCCTATAATTCACCCCTCCACTTT
15 once TRBJ2-2 NA TRBV10-1 CASSEAGANTGELFF TGCGCCAGCAGTGAGGCAGGAGCGAACACCGGGGAGCTGTTTTTT
17 NA TRBJ1-6 NA TRBV3-1/TRBV3-2 CASSPGRQGSYNSPLHF TGTGCCAGCAGCCCTGGACGCCAGGGCTCCTATAATTCACCCCTCCACTTT
15 NA TRBJ2-1 NA TRBV6-6 CASSYEANPDNEQFF TGTGCCAGCAGTTACGAAGCAAACCCGGATAATGAGCAGTTCTTC
14 NA TRBJ2-1 NA TRBV24-1 CATSDPGPLGEQFF TGTGCCACCAGTGATCCCGGGCCCCTAGGTGAGCAGTTCTTC
15 NA TRBJ2-1 NA TRBV27 CASSFGTSSYNEQFF TGTGCCAGCAGTTTTGGGACGAGCTCCTACAATGAGCAGTTCTTC
14 NA TRBJ2-2 NA TRBV19 CASSMPRNTGELFF TGTGCCAGTAGTATGCCCAGAAACACCGGGGAGCTGTTTTTT
12 few TRBJ2-7 NA TRBV29-1 CSVVTEIYEQYF TGCAGCGTAGTCACCGAAATCTACGAGCAGTACTTC
17 NA TRBJ2-5 TRBD1 TRBV18 CASSPLRTGRMGETQYF TGTGCCAGCTCACCACTTCGGACAGGTCGGATGGGAGAGACCCAGTACTTC
16 NA TRBJ1-6 TRBD1 TRBV7-2 CAIPGQGSSYNSPLHF TGTGCCATCCCGGGACAGGGTAGTTCCTATAATTCACCCCTCCACTTT
14 NA TRBJ1-2 TRBD1 TRBV19 CASRAPGQPYGYTF TGTGCCAGTAGGGCCCCGGGACAGCCCTATGGCTACACCTTC
16 NA TRBJ2-2 TRBD2 TRBV9 CASSVLASGSSGELFF TGTGCCAGCAGCGTATTGGCTAGCGGGTCTTCCGGGGAGCTGTTTTTT
15 NA TRBJ1-2 TRBD1 TRBV9 CASSVSRQGVNGYTF TGTGCCAGCAGCGTGAGCCGACAGGGGGTAAATGGCTACACCTTC
15 NA TRBJ1-6 NA TRBV5-1 CASSGGDADYSPLHF TGCGCCAGCAGCGGCGGGGACGCGGACTATTCACCCCTCCACTTT
16 NA TRBJ1-4 TRBD1 TRBV19 CASRKPTGTGDEKLFF TGTGCCAGTCGAAAACCCACCGGGACAGGGGATGAAAAACTGTTTTTT
13 NA TRBJ2-2 NA TRBV28 CASSPPNTGELFF TGTGCCAGCAGTCCCCCAAACACCGGGGAGCTGTTTTTT
15 NA TRBJ1-1 NA TRBV18 CASSPSRGADTEAFF TGTGCCAGCTCACCGTCTCGGGGGGCGGACACTGAAGCTTTCTTT
16 NA TRBJ2-3 TRBD2 TRBV19 CASSRRTSGDTDTQYF TGTGCCAGTAGTAGAAGGACTAGCGGGGATACAGATACGCAGTATTTT
13 NA TRBJ2-5 NA TRBV6-1 CASSEGRSETQYF TGTGCCAGCAGTGAAGGGCGGTCGGAGACCCAGTACTTC
13 NA TRBJ2-5 TRBD2 TRBV29-1 CSVVPGGPETQYF TGCAGCGTTGTTCCGGGAGGGCCAGAGACCCAGTACTTC
13 NA TRBJ1-1 NA TRBV6-5 CASIKTGDTEAFF TGTGCCAGCATCAAAACGGGGGACACTGAAGCTTTCTTT
13 NA TRBJ2-7 TRBD1 TRBV13 CASSFGQGDEQYF TGTGCCAGCAGCTTCGGACAGGGTGACGAGCAGTACTTC
16 NA TRBJ2-7 NA TRBV21-1 CASPRAGGRFLYEQYF TGTGCCAGCCCAAGGGCGGGAGGCCGATTTTTATACGAGCAGTACTTC
15 NA TRBJ1-1 TRBD1 TRBV7-8 CASSLAQGENTEAFF TGTGCCAGCAGCTTAGCGCAGGGGGAGAACACTGAAGCTTTCTTT
14 NA TRBJ2-7 TRBD1 TRBV19 CASSSRDSSYEQYF TGTGCCAGTAGCTCCCGGGACAGTTCCTACGAGCAGTACTTC
16 NA TRBJ2-7 TRBD2 TRBV19 CASSLSGTSRGYEQYF TGTGCCAGTAGTCTCTCCGGGACTAGCAGAGGCTACGAGCAGTACTTC
19 NA TRBJ2-1 TRBD2 TRBV3-1/TRBV3-2 CASSQGGLAGGITYNEQFF TGTGCCAGCAGCCAAGGTGGACTAGCGGGGGGGATTACCTACAATGAGCAGTTCTTC
16 NA TRBJ2-3 TRBD2 TRBV5-4 CASSRPTSGGSDTQYF TGTGCCAGCAGCCGACCCACTAGCGGGGGGTCGGATACGCAGTATTTT
15 NA TRBJ1-1 NA TRBV5-4 CASSLDQALNTEAFF TGTGCCAGCAGCTTGGATCAGGCGCTGAACACTGAAGCTTTCTTT
18 NA TRBJ1-1 NA TRBV7-9 CASTTRDDVGNMNTEAFF TGTGCCAGCACCACCCGGGACGATGTAGGGAACATGAACACTGAAGCTTTCTTT
16 once TRBJ1-5 TRBD1 TRBV5-6 CASSETGGLPNQPQHF TGTGCCAGCAGTGAAACAGGGGGCCTACCTAATCAGCCCCAGCATTTT
13 NA TRBJ1-5 NA TRBV2 CASSWDGDQPQHF TGTGCCAGCAGTTGGGACGGGGATCAGCCCCAGCATTTT
15 NA TRBJ2-3 TRBD2 TRBV19 CASGGLATRTDTQYF TGTGCCAGCGGAGGACTAGCGACACGCACAGATACGCAGTATTTT
14 NA TRBJ1-5 NA TRBV30 CAWSGTWGGQPQHF TGTGCCTGGAGTGGGACGTGGGGGGGTCAGCCCCAGCATTTT
13 once TRBJ1-2 NA TRBV7-2 CASSLQNSYGYTF TGTGCCAGCAGCTTACAGAACTCATATGGCTACACCTTC
15 once TRBJ2-2 NA TRBV1 CTSSIGGIITGELFF TGCACCAGCAGCATTGGGGGCATAATAACCGGGGAGCTGTTTTTT
15 once TRBJ1-2 TRBD1 TRBV7-8 CASSQRTGGGNGYTF TGTGCCAGCAGCCAAAGAACAGGGGGCGGGAATGGCTACACCTTC
14 NA TRBJ1-2 NA TRBV7-9 CASSLASTTYGYTF TGTGCCAGCAGCTTAGCGAGTACTACCTATGGCTACACCTTC
16 NA TRBJ2-3 NA TRBV6-1 CASSALGTSSTDTQYF TGTGCCAGCAGTGCCCTAGGGACTTCGAGCACAGATACGCAGTATTTT
16 NA TRBJ2-3 TRBD2 TRBV6-1 CASSEVGGGYAGTQYF TGTGCCAGCAGTGAAGTCGGGGGGGGCTATGCGGGTACGCAGTATTTT
15 NA TRBJ2-2 NA TRBV5-1 CASSFYRADTGELFF TGCGCCAGCAGCTTCTACAGGGCGGACACCGGGGAGCTGTTTTTT
10 NA TRBJ2-7 NA TRBV6-1 CASSEAQQYF TGTGCCAGCAGTGAAGCGCAGCAGTACTTC